These 15 T cell receptor beta chains were all obtained from the same sample, sequenced in a study of T cells after yellow fever vaccination. Each CDR3 protein gets one entry after TCRdb re-called the 5' RACE reads with MiXCR. In the table there are 340,000 or so distinct CDR3 sequences, around 13% of which are singletons. Here the sequenced sample was CD4+ T cells sorted from PBMCs, taken 15 days after the yellow fever booster vaccination. The source is a man between 18 and 29 years old who received the YFV17D yellow fever vaccine.

The rearrangement uses TRBV5-1 and TRBJ2-1; TRBD2 aligns across 9 bases. The length of the CDR3 is 16 residues. After removal of 2 bases from V and 3 bases from J, the junction contained 6 bases not matched to a gene. Germline V CDR1 and CDR2: SGHRS, YFSETQ. The CDR3 nucleotides read TGCGCCAGCAGCTTCGACGGACTAGCGCGCTACAATGAGCAGTTCTTC. Translation gives CASSFDGLARYNEQFF.

This clonotype was seen at least ten times. The gene calls are TRBV3-1 and TRBJ1-2; D is unresolved. From germline, CDR1 is LGHDT and CDR2 YNNKEL (reference sequence). The CDR3 covers 13 residues. V lost 7 bases, J lost 8 bases, and 17 bases lay in between. CDR3 DNA: TGTGCCAGCACTCTGCTAGGCACCGAGGGCTACACCTTC. This encodes CASTLLGTEGYTF.

This clonotype was observed a handful of times. The gene calls are TRBV6-2 or TRBV6-3 and TRBJ2-6; maybe TRBD2 (6 bases). Germline CDR1 MNHEY, CDR2 SVGEGT. V was shortened by 8 bases and J by 0 bases, with 11 bases between the two germline ends. The CDR3 covers 15 residues. The CDR3 nucleotides are TGTGCCAGCTACCACGGGAGCTCTGGGGCCAACGTCCTGACTTTC. This codes for CASYHGSSGANVLTF.

This clonotype has a handful of counts. The chain is built from TRBV7-9 and TRBJ2-5; TRBD1 agrees at 8 bases. CDR1 and CDR2 (germline): SEHNR, FQNEAQ (reference sequence). The CDR3 is 15 residues long. Losses at the gene ends were 5 bases for V and 2 bases for J; bases not matched to a gene: 7. Here the CDR3 DNA reads TGTGCCAGCAGCCACATACACAGGGGGCAAGAGACCCAGTACTTC. Residues: CASSHIHRGQETQYF. Filled out from reference TRBV7-9 and TRBJ2-5, the complete variable domain reads DTGVSQNPRHKITKRGQNVTFRCDPISEHNRLYWYRQTLGQGPEFLTYFQNEAQLEKSRLLSDRFSAERPKGSFSTLEIQRTEQGDSAMYLCASSHIHRGQETQYFGPGTRLLVL.

This clonotype appeared a few times. The chain is built from TRBV20-1 and TRBJ2-3; possibly TRBD1 or TRBD2 for D (6 bases each). Germline V gene lookup returns CDR1 DFQATT and CDR2 SNEGSKA (reference sequence). There are 13 residues in the CDR3. Trimming removed 3 bases at V and 1 base at J, with 8 bases between. The CDR3 sequence: CSASGGRTDTQYF. The CDR3 DNA reads as TGCAGTGCTAGCGGGGGCCGCACAGATACGCAGTATTTT.

The sample holds a few counts of this clonotype. The rearrangement uses TRBV27 and TRBJ2-3; D not certain. Trimming cost V 1 base and J 1 base, with 3 bases left between them. Per the germline V gene, CDR1 is MNHEY and CDR2 is SMNVEV (reference sequence). The CDR3 covers 13 residues. In DNA form, the CDR3 reads TGTGCCAGCAGTTTATGGCGCACAGATACGCAGTATTTT. Protein product: CASSLWRTDTQYF.

Only a few counts were recorded for this clonotype. The genes are TRBV5-1 and TRBJ1-6; 10 bases map to TRBD1. This CDR3 comprises 20 residues. Germline CDR1 and CDR2: SGHRS and YFSETQ. Trimming cost V 1 base and J 1 base; bases outside gene matches: 11. CDR3 in amino acids: CASSLSPGQGRRSYNSPLHF. The CDR3 coding sequence is TGCGCCAGCAGCTTGAGTCCGGGACAGGGGAGAAGGTCCTATAATTCACCCCTCCACTTT. Full variable domain (missing parts from reference TRBV5-1 and TRBJ1-6): KAGVTQTPRYLIKTRGQQVTLSCSPISGHRSVSWYQQTPGQGLQFLFEYFSETQRNKGNFPGRFSGRQFSNSRSEMNVSTLELGDSALYLCASSLSPGQGRRSYNSPLHFGNGTRLTVT.

This clonotype was seen a few times. V gene TRBV5-1 combines with J gene TRBJ1-1; D unclear. Trimming shortened V by 7 bases and J by 5 bases, and 18 bases separated the two germline ends. Germline CDR1 reads SGHRS; CDR2 reads YFSETQ. The CDR3 spans 14 residues. The CDR3 DNA reads TGCGCCAGCTCCGTAGACCGCGAAGGTACTGAAGCTTTCTTT. This encodes CASSVDREGTEAFF. Full variable domain (missing parts from reference TRBV5-1 and TRBJ1-1): KAGVTQTPRYLIKTRGQQVTLSCSPISGHRSVSWYQQTPGQGLQFLFEYFSETQRNKGNFPGRFSGRQFSNSRSEMNVSTLELGDSALYLCASSVDREGTEAFFGQGTRLTVV.

For the CDR3, the DNA is TGTGCCAGCAGTGGCCGTGGTAGGGGCTACGAGCAGTACTTC. Translation gives CASSGRGRGYEQYF. V and J are TRBV6-1 and TRBJ2-7; D possibly corresponds to TRBD1 (5 bases). The V end was cut by 4 bases, the J end by 3 bases, with 13 bases between. The CDR3 consists of 14 residues. Germline V CDR1 and CDR2: MNHNS, SASEGT.

The rearrangement joins TRBV20-1 to TRBJ1-3, with unresolved D. Trimming cost V 5 bases and J 0 bases, with 11 bases left between them. Germline CDR1 reads DFQATT; CDR2 reads SNEGSKA (reference sequence). The CDR3 has 14 amino acids. The CDR3 reads CSASQRNSGNTIYF. DNA of the CDR3: TGCAGTGCTTCACAGAGAAACTCTGGAAACACCATATATTTT.

This chain uses TRBV7-2 with TRBJ2-3, with 7 bases aligning to TRBD2. The CDR3 runs to 16 residues. With 3 bases clipped from V and 3 bases from J, the junction kept 9 bases outside the gene matches. CDR1 and CDR2 (germline): SGHTA, FQGNSA. In DNA, the CDR3 is TGTGCCAGCAGCTTGAGGTCGGGGGGAGGAACAGATACGCAGTATTTT. Protein sequence: CASSLRSGGGTDTQYF.

This clonotype was found a few times. The chain is built from TRBV20-1 and TRBJ1-5; perhaps TRBD1 as D (5 bases). The CDR3 runs 15 residues. V lost 2 bases and J 2 bases, leaving 13 bases between the germline ends. Germline V CDR1 and CDR2: DFQATT, SNEGSKA (reference sequence). CDR3 sequence reads: CSARRVGGGNQPQHF. The CDR3 DNA follows: TGCAGTGCTAGAAGGGTCGGGGGTGGCAATCAGCCCCAGCATTTT.

This clonotype was detected only a few times. The CDR3 region has the DNA TGTGCCAGCAGCGATGGGACGAGCTCCTACGAGCAGTACTTC. Its protein is CASSDGTSSYEQYF. The V gene is TRBV3-1, the J gene TRBJ2-7, with D perhaps TRBD1 or TRBD2 (5 bases each). The length of the CDR3 is 14 residues. V was trimmed by 5 bases and J by 0 bases, leaving 11 bases between them. In germline, CDR1 is LGHDT, CDR2 YNNKEL (reference sequence).

This clonotype was detected many times. DNA for the CDR3: TGTGCCAGCAGCTTAACAGGGAAGAGTGACACTGAAGCTTTCTTT. Protein product: CASSLTGKSDTEAFF. The V and J genes are TRBV7-2 and TRBJ1-1, with D possibly TRBD1 on 6 matching bases. Trimming stripped 2 bases from V and 3 bases from J, with 13 bases between. The CDR3 is made up of 15 amino acids. Germline CDR1 reads SGHTA; CDR2 reads FQGNSA.

This clonotype was counted at least ten times. For the CDR3, the DNA is TGTGCCAGCAGCCCGACCTACAACCGCTACGAGCAGTACTTC. It translates to CASSPTYNRYEQYF. The chain is built from TRBV7-2 and TRBJ2-7; D is unresolved. Trimming stripped 5 bases from V and 3 bases from J, with 14 bases between. This CDR3 region has 14 residues. Germline CDR1 and CDR2: SGHTA and FQGNSA.